Following are 8 T cell receptor beta chains from one sample sequenced in a study of cytomegalovirus exposure and HLA in healthy donors (dated by TCRdb to about 2017). The library was built by means of the immunoSEQ multiplex PCR assay. For the multiplex PCR, a mixture combining 60 forward primers for TCR Vbeta segments and 13 reverse primers for TCR Jbeta segments was used. What TCRdb holds here is the immuneACCESS table cut down to in-frame rearrangements. Part of the clones is not present; checked against another copy, under half of the missing clones reflect an unresolved V gene, and the others are unexplained. This sample is represented by around 150,000 clones; around 76% of them were singletons. Clones ranked in the top ten supply about 2% of the sample. The sequenced material came from PBMCs. These receptors were obtained from a female donor in good health and CMV-seronegative.

The rearrangement joins TRBV25-1 to TRBJ1-2; no clear D. With 3 bases removed from V and 8 bases from J, the gap between germline ends came to 16 bases. This CDR3 has 14 residues. Germline V gene data show CDR1 as MGHDK and CDR2 as SYGVNS. The CDR3 region is CASSDSQAVMGYTF. The CDR3 region has the DNA TGTGCCAGCAGTGACTCTCAGGCAGTGATGGGCTACACCTTC.

In the case of this clone: An end of the junction differs from the germline gene, which may be a read error. This sequence joins TRBV6-6 and TRBJ1-1; no firm D call. The germline gives CDR1 MNHNY, CDR2 SVGAGI (reference sequence). The CDR3 is 13 amino acids. The CDR3 DNA reads as TGTGCCAGCATTTACGGCGAGGCCACTGAAGCTTTCTTT. Translation gives CASIYGEATEAFF.

The CDR3 loop reads CASSLLGQSNTEAFF. The CDR3 nucleotides are TGTGCCAGCAGCTTACTTGGGCAATCGAACACTGAAGCTTTCTTT. The chain is built from TRBV7-3 and TRBJ1-1; no reliable D call. The germline gives CDR1 SGHTA, CDR2 FQGTGA. Trimming took 2 bases from V and 1 from J, leaving 11 bases between them. This CDR3 comprises 15 residues.

This clone appeared once. The chain links TRBV16 to TRBJ1-5, with D possibly being TRBD1 (6 bases). The CDR3 contains 13 residues. Per the germline V gene, CDR1 is KGHSY and CDR2 is FQNENV. V gave up 2 bases and J gave up 6 bases, with 8 bases separating them. The CDR3 DNA follows: TGTGCCAGCAGCCAAACAGGGTCTCAGCCCCAGCATTTT. Amino acid sequence: CASSQTGSQPQHF.

The rearrangement joins TRBV7-9 to TRBJ1-5; no firm D call. Germline V gene lookup returns CDR1 SEHNR and CDR2 FQNEAQ (reference sequence). V was pared by 4 bases and J by 0 bases, with 10 bases between. This CDR3 has 15 amino acids. CDR3 sequence: CASSSSDYSNQPQHF. In nucleotides, the CDR3 is TGTGCCAGCAGCTCCTCAGATTATAGCAATCAGCCCCAGCATTTT.

V and J are TRBV5-4 and TRBJ2-7; 10 nucleotides match TRBD2. The CDR3 has 16 amino acids. V lost 4 bases, J lost 3 bases, and 10 bases stayed unmatched. Per germline, CDR1 SGHNT and CDR2 YYREEE (reference sequence). CDR3 loop: CASSRTGTSVYYEQYF. The CDR3 DNA reads TGTGCCAGCAGCCGCACCGGGACTAGCGTTTACTACGAGCAGTACTTC.

V and J are TRBV5-8 and TRBJ2-7; 8 nucleotides line up with TRBD1. V shed 6 bases and J 9 bases; nucleotides not matched to a gene: 11. Germline loops: CDR1 SGHTS, CDR2 YDEGEE. The CDR3 spans 13 residues. CDR3 region: CASTDGQGRRQYF. In DNA form, the CDR3 reads TGTGCCAGCACCGACGGACAGGGAAGACGGCAGTACTTC. The whole variable domain, filled in from reference TRBV5-8 and TRBJ2-7, reads EAGVTQSPTHLIKTRGQQATLRCSPISGHTSVYWYQQALGLGLQFLLWYDEGEERNRGNFPPRFSGRQFPNYSSELNVNALELEDSALYLCASTDGQGRRQYFGPGTRLTVT.

The CDR3 region has the DNA TGTGCCAGCAGCCATCCGGGACAGGGCGGCGGGGAGCTGTTTTTT. Translated, it gives CASSHPGQGGGELFF. The chain uses TRBV5-4 and TRBJ2-2; 9 positions match TRBD1. CDR3 size: 15 residues. The junction had 8 bases not matched to a gene; V was cut back by 4 bases and J by 7 bases. Per the germline V gene, CDR1 is SGHNT and CDR2 is YYREEE (reference sequence).